Shown below are 30 T cell receptor beta chains from a single sample sequenced in a study of T cells after yellow fever vaccination. TCRdb independently ran MiXCR on the 5' RACE reads; one entry per CDR3 protein. The sample lists about 350,000 distinct CDR3 sequences, 7% to 10% occurring once. The specimen was PBMCs, collected approximately 40 days after the first yellow fever vaccination. Receptors were obtained from a man aged 18-30 years who received the YFV17D yellow fever vaccine.

This clonotype was detected ten times or more. This rearrangement joins TRBV9 to TRBJ1-1, with TRBD1 as a possible D gene (5 bases). Germline lookup yields CDR1 SGDLS and CDR2 YYNGEE. The CDR3 runs 13 residues. V was pared by 7 bases and J by 5 bases, with 15 bases between. In nucleotides, the CDR3 is TGTGCCAGCGCGCGGGGGGAGGGAACTGAAGCTTTCTTT. Its translation is CASARGEGTEAFF.

This clonotype was picked up a small number of times. The chain is built from TRBV12-3 or TRBV12-4 and TRBJ1-5; 10 positions match TRBD1. V trimming: 6 bases; J trimming: 4 bases; junction bases outside the gene matches: 3. CDR3 length: 14 residues. This CDR3 is CASSDRGPNQPQHF. DNA of the CDR3: TGTGCCAGCAGCGACAGGGGGCCGAATCAGCCCCAGCATTTT.

The chain joins TRBV21-1 to TRBJ1-2. TRBV21-1 is classified as a pseudogene. The CDR3 is 12 residues long. CDR3 sequence (DNA): TGTGCCAGCAGCAAAGAAAATGATGGCTACACCTTC. Protein sequence: CASSKENDGYTF.

The rearrangement links TRBV7-2 to TRBJ2-5, with D possibly matching TRBD1 (6 bases). Germline V CDR1 and CDR2: SGHTA, FQGNSA. Trimming pared 1 base from V and 3 bases from J, leaving 9 bases between. This CDR3 has 14 amino acids. The CDR3 reads CASSLDYREETQYF. The CDR3 nucleotides read TGTGCCAGCAGCTTAGATTACAGGGAAGAGACCCAGTACTTC.

This clonotype was observed a handful of times. CDR3 residues: CASSYSSRETQYF. CDR3 DNA sequence: TGTGCCAGCAGTTACTCGAGTAGGGAGACCCAGTACTTC. The rearrangement joins TRBV6-5 to TRBJ2-5; D unresolved. Germline V lookup: CDR1 MNHEY, CDR2 SVGAGI. There are 13 residues in the CDR3. Trimming took 0 bases from V and 5 from J, leaving 7 bases between them.

V and J are TRBV5-1 and TRBJ2-3; D is unclear. Per the germline V gene, CDR1 is SGHRS and CDR2 is YFSETQ. V lost 5 bases and J 6 bases, leaving 10 bases between the germline ends. The CDR3 covers 12 residues. DNA of the CDR3: TGCGCCAGCAGGGCTGATGCGGATACGCAGTATTTT. Protein product: CASRADADTQYF.

The rearrangement joins TRBV5-1 to TRBJ1-1, with D unresolved. Germline CDR1 is SGHRS and CDR2 is YFSETQ. V gave up 4 bases and J gave up 3 bases, with 10 bases separating them. The CDR3 covers 13 residues. Here the CDR3 DNA reads TGCGCCAGCAGCGAGAGTACCGACACTGAAGCTTTCTTT. Translated: CASSESTDTEAFF.

The chain employs TRBV4-3 and TRBJ2-5; 9 nucleotides agree with TRBD2. Trimming removed 4 bases from V and 4 bases from J; junction bases left unmatched: 4. The germline CDR1 and CDR2 sequences are LGHNA and YSLEER. The CDR3 contains 14 residues. CDR3 DNA: TGCGCCAGCAGCCCCATAGCGGGAGCAGAGACCCAGTACTTC. As protein: CASSPIAGAETQYF.

The sample holds many counts of this clonotype. The chain has TRBV19 and TRBJ2-1, with TRBD1 matching over 7 bases. This CDR3 is built from 12 residues. Trimming cost V 5 bases and J 16 bases; bases outside gene matches: 11. Germline CDR1 and CDR2: LNHDA and SQIVND (reference sequence). CDR3 in amino acids: CASSLNRGAVFF. The CDR3 coding sequence is TGTGCCAGTAGTCTAAACAGGGGCGCCGTCTTCTTC.

This clonotype was recorded at least ten times. The chain employs TRBV5-1 and TRBJ2-3; tentative D call: TRBD2 (6 bases). CDR1 and CDR2 from the germline V gene are SGHRS and YFSETQ. The CDR3 spans 13 residues. V shed 5 bases and J shed 1 base, with 8 bases lying between them. As DNA, the CDR3 is TGCGCCAGCAGTGGGGAGGGCACAGATACGCAGTATTTT. Translation gives CASSGEGTDTQYF.

This chain uses TRBV6-2 or TRBV6-3 with TRBJ1-6, with 8 bases matching TRBD1. V gave up 0 bases and J gave up 1 base; unmatched junction bases: 11. The CDR3 contains 20 residues. CDR1 MNHEY and CDR2 SVGEGT come from the germline V gene. The CDR3 loop is CASSYSIGQGSSSYNSPLHF. The CDR3 DNA sequence: TGTGCCAGCAGTTACTCCATCGGACAGGGAAGTTCATCCTATAATTCACCCCTCCACTTT.

This clonotype was counted many times. The chain joins TRBV4-3 to TRBJ2-1; 10 bases agree with TRBD2. Germline trimming cut 0 bases from V and 4 bases from J; bases unmatched to any gene: 6. The CDR3 covers 17 residues. CDR1 is LGHNA, CDR2 YSLEER, per germline. In nucleotides, the CDR3 is TGCGCCAGCAGCCAAGATCCCAGACTAGCGGGTTACAATGAGCAGTTCTTC. Translation: CASSQDPRLAGYNEQFF.

This clonotype appeared a few times. The chain couples TRBV2 to TRBJ2-5; D ambiguous. V was trimmed by 7 bases and J by 5 bases, leaving 14 bases between them. This CDR3 has 13 amino acids. Germline CDR1 SNHLY, CDR2 FYNNEI. This CDR3 reads CASTVDGLETQYF. CDR3 nucleotides: TGTGCCAGCACCGTGGATGGTCTCGAGACCCAGTACTTC.

The chain uses TRBV10-3 and TRBJ2-1; 8 nucleotides line up with TRBD1. The germline gives CDR1 ENHRY, CDR2 SYGVKD. The CDR3 spans 14 residues. V shed 5 bases, J shed 4 bases, and the junction held 4 bases outside the gene matches. The CDR3 loop is CAISPGQAYNEQFF. CDR3 coding DNA: TGTGCCATCAGTCCGGGACAGGCTTACAATGAGCAGTTCTTC.

V usage is TRBV30 and J usage is TRBJ2-5; D not certain. The V gene lost 1 base and the J gene lost 0 bases, with 6 bases spanning the gap. The CDR3 runs to 13 residues. Germline values: CDR1 GTSNPN, CDR2 SVGIG (reference sequence). The DNA of the CDR3 is TGTGCCTGGAGTGGGTCTAACCAAGAGACCCAGTACTTC. Translated: CAWSGSNQETQYF.

The gene calls are TRBV6-1 and TRBJ2-5; 8 bases fit TRBD2. The CDR3 covers 16 residues. Per the germline V gene, CDR1 is MNHNS and CDR2 is SASEGT. With V trimmed by 0 bases and J by 5 bases, 8 bases remained unmatched. CDR3 region: CASSEALAGGRETQYF. In DNA form, the CDR3 reads TGTGCCAGCAGTGAAGCGCTCGCGGGGGGTCGCGAGACCCAGTACTTC.

The V and J genes are TRBV28 and TRBJ1-5; D is unclear. The V gene lost 3 bases and the J gene lost 0 bases, with 18 bases spanning the gap. Per the germline V gene, CDR1 is MDHEN and CDR2 is SYDVKM. The CDR3 has 18 residues. The CDR3 DNA reads TGTGCCAGCAGTTTCTGGGAGACGGCCCGCTATAGCAATCAGCCCCAGCATTTT. It codes for CASSFWETARYSNQPQHF.

There are a few counts of this clonotype. This chain joins TRBV12-3 or TRBV12-4 and TRBJ1-5; D remains unclear. The V end lost 5 bases, the J end lost 3 bases, and 8 bases lay between the germline ends. This CDR3 region has 13 residues. The CDR3 sequence is CASSGSLNQPQHF. The CDR3 DNA sequence: TGTGCCAGCAGTGGCAGTCTCAATCAGCCCCAGCATTTT.

This clonotype has more than one count but fewer than ten. V and J are TRBV4-2 and TRBJ2-7, with 7 bases matching TRBD2. With 0 bases clipped from V and 9 bases from J, the junction kept 14 bases outside the gene matches. CDR3 length equals 16 residues. Germline V gives CDR1 LGHNA, CDR2 YNFKEQ. As DNA, the CDR3 is TGTGCCAGCAGCCAAGATCTTTTCGGGGGGTGGTCGGTGCAGTACTTC. This sequence encodes CASSQDLFGGWSVQYF.

This clonotype showed up just a few times. The chain has TRBV4-3 and TRBJ2-1, with D maybe TRBD2 (6 bases). This CDR3 comprises 13 residues. Trimming stripped 0 bases from V and 10 bases from J, with 10 bases between. Germline lookup yields CDR1 LGHNA and CDR2 YSLEER. This CDR3 is CASSQDLREEQFF. The CDR3 DNA sequence: TGCGCCAGCAGCCAAGATCTGCGGGAAGAGCAGTTCTTC.

Many counts were recorded for this clonotype. CDR3 in DNA: TGTGCCAGCTCACTAGCGGGGGCCAATGAGCAGTTCTTC. It codes for CASSLAGANEQFF. The genes are TRBV3-1 and TRBJ2-1; 11 positions agree with TRBD2. V trimming: 8 bases; J trimming: 6 bases; junction bases outside the gene matches: 3. Germline-derived CDR1 and CDR2 are LGHDT and YNNKEL (reference sequence). CDR3 length: 13 amino acids.

This clonotype was counted once. V and J are TRBV12-3 or TRBV12-4 and TRBJ2-5, with D possibly matching TRBD1 (5 bases). CDR3 length equals 14 residues. V was pared by 7 bases and J by 5 bases, with 17 bases between. CDR3 in amino acids: CASTHFGAGETQYF. The CDR3 nucleotides read TGTGCCAGCACCCACTTTGGGGCTGGGGAGACCCAGTACTTC.

This clonotype has only a few counts. This chain links TRBV10-1 with TRBJ2-3; tentative D call: TRBD2 (5 bases). This CDR3 comprises 12 residues. V was clipped by 4 bases and J by 8 bases, with 10 bases between them. Germline lookup yields CDR1 WNHNN and CDR2 SYGVQD (reference sequence). CDR3: CASSVGGGTQYF. In nucleotides, the CDR3 is TGCGCCAGCAGTGTCGGAGGTGGTACGCAGTATTTT.

The chain combines TRBV9 with TRBJ1-1; D is unclear. The V end lost 4 bases, the J end lost 0 bases, and 13 bases lay between the germline ends. Germline V gives CDR1 SGDLS, CDR2 YYNGEE. This CDR3 has 15 residues. CDR3 sequence (DNA): TGTGCCAGCAGCCCCCGGGAAGTGATGAACACTGAAGCTTTCTTT. Amino acid sequence: CASSPREVMNTEAFF.

V gene TRBV4-3 combines with J gene TRBJ2-4; a possible D gene is TRBD2 (5 bases). CDR3 length: 13 residues. Trimming pared 4 bases from V and 6 bases from J, leaving 10 bases between. Germline assignment: CDR1 LGHNA and CDR2 YSLEER. The CDR3 loop is CASSPRDGNIQYF. CDR3 DNA sequence: TGCGCCAGCAGCCCCCGGGATGGAAACATTCAGTACTTC.

This clonotype came up a few times. The V gene is TRBV6-2 or TRBV6-3, the J gene TRBJ1-6; D remains unclear. The CDR3 contains 17 residues. V dropped 6 bases and J dropped 1 base, with 16 bases sitting between them. Germline V gives CDR1 MNHEY, CDR2 SVGEGT. CDR3 in amino acids: CASRKGRRLSYNSPLHF. The CDR3 coding sequence is TGTGCCAGCAGAAAAGGACGGAGACTATCCTATAATTCACCCCTCCACTTT.

This chain links TRBV13 with TRBJ1-2; 8 bases map to TRBD1. Unmatched junction bases numbered 7, after V lost 3 bases and J lost 7 bases. Per germline, CDR1 PRHDT and CDR2 FYEKMQ (reference sequence). This CDR3 has 14 residues. This CDR3 is CASSFQGAPPGYTF. The CDR3 coding sequence is TGTGCCAGCAGCTTCCAGGGGGCGCCCCCTGGCTACACCTTC. Complete variable domain (other parts from reference TRBV13 and TRBJ1-2): AAGVIQSPRHLIKEKRETATLKCYPIPRHDTVYWYQQGPGQDPQFLISFYEKMQSDKGSIPDRFSAQQFSDYHSELNMSSLELGDSALYFCASSFQGAPPGYTFGSGTRLTVV.

This chain joins TRBV7-2 and TRBJ2-7; the match to TRBD2 covers 8 bases. V lost 7 bases and J lost 2; bases outside the gene matches: 10. The CDR3 is 15 residues long. CDR1 is SGHTA and CDR2 is FQGNSA in the germline V gene. The CDR3: CASIRPAGGPYEQYV. The DNA for the CDR3 is TGTGCCAGCATCCGACCGGCGGGGGGCCCCTACGAGCAGTACGTC.

The CDR3: CASSQGTDQVRGYTF. DNA of the CDR3: TGCGCCAGCAGCCAAGGCACCGACCAGGTCAGGGGCTACACCTTC. V is TRBV4-3 and J is TRBJ1-2, with unresolved D. Germline V lookup: CDR1 LGHNA, CDR2 YSLEER. V lost 1 base and J 8 bases, leaving 17 bases between the germline ends. CDR3 size: 15 residues.

This clonotype turned up a few times. V usage is TRBV20-1 and J usage is TRBJ2-2; tentatively, D is TRBD1 (6 bases). V was clipped by 3 bases and J by 4 bases, with 15 bases between them. CDR1 and CDR2 (germline): DFQATT, SNEGSKA (reference sequence). There are 15 residues in the CDR3. This CDR3 reads CSASGAGAFTGELFF. CDR3 in DNA: TGCAGTGCTAGCGGGGCAGGGGCGTTCACCGGGGAGCTGTTTTTT.